This record looks at one T cell receptor (beta chain) sequence and its context. Its antigen remains unidentified. TCRdb keeps only in-frame clones here, not all; method: immunoSEQ multiplex PCR. In the table there are about 280,000 clones, roughly 86% of which are singletons. The data belong to a study of Ad26.COV2.S vaccination and SARS-CoV-2 variants. On the study more broadly: Donor had been placed in the Ad26.COV2.S arm of the COV1001 trial. Intramuscularly, Ad26.COV2.S was given either once or twice, 56 days apart.

Treatment indicated: 15 to 20 received Ad26.COV2.S at low or high dose, single or two shots; several received placebo; per-sample allocation not given. Following the first vaccine or placebo injection, samples were taken on day 63. Ad26.COV2.S expressed prefusion-stabilized spike from the original Wuhan strain. Study-level points and caveats: Vaccine recipients had higher spike-specific TCR breadth than placebo recipients.

The ends were cut back, 1 base at V and 5 bases at J, with 9 bases in the middle. Germline V gene sequence: CDR1 LNHNV, CDR2 YYDKDF (reference sequence). This CDR3 region has 14 residues. The chain combines TRBV15 with TRBJ2-1; D is undetermined. This TCR came from a person aged 18-60 years who received the Ad26.COV2.S COVID-19 vaccine or a placebo. The specimen was peripheral blood, collected in a trial of Ad26.COV2.S vaccine versus placebo. The CDR3: CATSRGARDNEQFF. CDR3 nucleotides: TGTGCCACCAGCAGAGGAGCGCGAGACAATGAGCAGTTCTTC.